This TCR beta chain is drawn from a study of neurological immune-mediated disorders. This clonotype came up many times. V was trimmed by 8 bases and J by 5 bases, leaving 16 bases between them. The CDR3 runs 13 residues. The germline gives CDR1 GTSNPN, CDR2 SVGIG (reference sequence). Synthesis of cDNA used 5'RACE (with 10-nucleotide random UMIs). TCRdb ran MiXCR on the 5' RACE reads and lists one entry per CDR3 protein. The sample lists roughly 60,000 distinct CDR3 sequences, 2% to 3% occurring once. Sequencing used PBMCs. The V gene is TRBV30, the J gene TRBJ1-5; D possibly corresponds to TRBD1 (5 bases). This clonotype was sampled from a man in his fifties with multiple sclerosis. CDR3 nucleotide sequence: TGTGCCGGGGGAAGGGAGGCGTATCAGCCCCAGCATTTT. Translating it yields CAGGREAYQPQHF. The whole variable domain, filled in from reference TRBV30 and TRBJ1-5, reads SQTIHQWPATLVQPVGSPLSLECTVEGTSNPNLYWYRQAAGRGLQLLFYSVGIGQISSEVPQNLSASRPQDRQFILSSKKLLLSDSGFYLCAGGREAYQPQHFGDGTRLSIL.